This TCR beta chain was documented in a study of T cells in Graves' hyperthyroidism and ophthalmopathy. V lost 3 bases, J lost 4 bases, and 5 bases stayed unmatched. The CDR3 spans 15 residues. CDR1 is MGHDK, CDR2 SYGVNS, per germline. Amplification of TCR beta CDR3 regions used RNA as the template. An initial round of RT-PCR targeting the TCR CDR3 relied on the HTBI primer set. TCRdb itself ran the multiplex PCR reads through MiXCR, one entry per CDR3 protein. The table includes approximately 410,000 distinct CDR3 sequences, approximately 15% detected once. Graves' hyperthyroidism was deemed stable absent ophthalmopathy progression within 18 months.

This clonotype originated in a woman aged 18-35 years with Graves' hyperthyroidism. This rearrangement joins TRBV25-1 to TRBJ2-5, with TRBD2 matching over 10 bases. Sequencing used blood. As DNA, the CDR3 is TGTGCCAGCAGTGACGGGACTAGCGAACGAGAGACCCAGTACTTC. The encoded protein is CASSDGTSERETQYF.